The text below deals with one T cell receptor beta chain. In the same sample, other DNA sequences code for this CDR3. In the source study's methods: Researchers report that nucleated cell counts were estimated from reference gene primer amplification. Data came from immunoSEQ multiplex PCR; TCRdb stores just in-frame clones and leaves some out. V and J calls plus clone size are reproduced from that table; the DNA served to infer D and trimming. The sample carries 280,000 or so clones, approximately 88% recorded once. The entry originates in a study of blood T cell repertoires in COVID-19. About the study: The United States, Italy and Spain were the sources of the acute and convalescent COVID-19 samples.

Participants were aged about 18 to 100 years, lived in under 25 US areas, and enrolled virtually. Trimming pared 0 bases from V and 5 bases from J, leaving 8 bases between. The CDR3 is 13 residues long. J is TRBJ2-7 and V is TRBV12-3 or TRBV12-4, with D possibly TRBD2 on 5 matching bases. Sequenced: PBMCs or T cells enriched from blood (not recorded which). The TCR originated in a woman aged 35 to 49 who had recovered from COVID-19. CDR3 sequence reads: CASSLARRDEQYF. Written as DNA, the CDR3 is TGTGCCAGCAGTTTAGCAAGGCGGGACGAGCAGTACTTC.